One and the same sample provided the 32 T cell receptor beta chains below, sequenced in a study of regulatory T cells in long-lasting Graves disease. For TCR beta, libraries came from iRepertoire HTBI primers and Arm-PCR of CDR3 regions. From the multiplex PCR reads, TCRdb called clonotypes with MiXCR, one entry per CDR3 protein. The repertoire consists of around 400,000 distinct CDR3 sequences, with around 16% occurring once and the leading ten covering 20% to 25%. The time point here: newly diagnosed GD, antithyroid drugs for less than 3 months. Extracted PBMC RNA gave rise to the TCR library. This specimen consisted of peripheral blood mononuclear cells (PBMCs), obtained at new diagnosis, from a patient treated with antithyroid drugs. All receptors come from a female donor with Graves disease.

V is TRBV19 and J is TRBJ1-3; D gene ambiguous. CDR1 and CDR2 (germline): LNHDA, SQIVND (reference sequence). The CDR3 contains 15 residues. V dropped 2 bases and J dropped 0 bases, with 8 bases sitting between them. CDR3 loop: CASSIRRPSGNTIYF. Written as DNA, the CDR3 is TGTGCCAGTAGTATACGGCGGCCCTCTGGAAACACCATATATTTT. Looking up the rest from reference TRBV19 and TRBJ1-3 gives the full variable domain: DGGITQSPKYLFRKEGQNVTLSCEQNLNHDAMYWYRQDPGQGLRLIYYSQIVNDFQKGDIAEGYSVSREKKESFPLTVTSAQKNPTAFYLCASSIRRPSGNTIYFGEGSWLTVV.

This clonotype was seen ten or more times. The rearrangement uses TRBV7-9 and TRBJ1-1; TRBD1 aligns across 8 bases. The germline gives CDR1 SEHNR, CDR2 FQNEAQ (reference sequence). This CDR3 has 16 residues. J lost 4 bases, V lost 7 bases, and 14 bases had no gene match. The CDR3 loop is CASKQGQGRGSTEAFF. As DNA, the CDR3 is TGTGCCAGCAAGCAAGGACAGGGAAGAGGGAGCACTGAAGCTTTCTTT.

This clonotype was detected only a few times. The rearrangement uses TRBV19 and TRBJ1-2; D call uncertain. Germline values: CDR1 LNHDA, CDR2 SQIVND (reference sequence). V was pared by 3 bases and J by 8 bases, with 13 bases between. The CDR3 has 13 residues. The CDR3 loop reads CASSIKAGLGYTF. The CDR3 DNA sequence: TGTGCCAGTAGTATTAAGGCGGGTTTGGGCTACACCTTC.

This clonotype was seen at least ten times. The genes are TRBV27 and TRBJ1-1; TRBD1 aligns across 8 bases. The CDR3 consists of 15 residues. J lost 3 bases, V lost 2 bases, and 5 bases had no gene match. The germline CDR1 and CDR2 sequences are MNHEY and SMNVEV (reference sequence). DNA for the CDR3: TGTGCCAGCAGTTTAGCAGGGGGCAGAGACACTGAAGCTTTCTTT. Amino acid sequence: CASSLAGGRDTEAFF.

This clonotype was observed at least ten times. CDR3 sequence reads: CASSLLGGAGGIGTDTQYF. The CDR3 DNA reads TGTGCCAGCAGTTTACTCGGCGGTGCGGGGGGGATCGGGACAGATACGCAGTATTTT. The J gene is TRBJ2-3, the V gene TRBV27, with 9 bases lining up with TRBD2. This CDR3 contains 19 residues. Germline-derived CDR1 and CDR2 are MNHEY and SMNVEV (reference sequence). Germline trimming cut 2 bases from V and 3 bases from J; bases unmatched to any gene: 15.

This clonotype was seen only a few times. V and J are TRBV6-2 or TRBV6-3 and TRBJ2-3; D is unclear. The germline gives CDR1 MNHEY, CDR2 SVGEGT. The CDR3 length is 14 residues. With 5 bases removed from V and 7 bases from J, the gap between germline ends came to 16 bases. CDR3 DNA: TGTGCCAGCAGTGAAATGGTGACGGCCAATACGCAGTATTTT. This sequence encodes CASSEMVTANTQYF.

This clonotype has a count of ten or more. The rearrangement uses TRBV7-9 and TRBJ2-2; 9 bases align to TRBD1. V lost 1 base to trimming and J lost 5 bases; unmatched junction nucleotides: 8. Germline V gives CDR1 SEHNR, CDR2 FQNEAQ (reference sequence). CDR3 length: 17 amino acids. The CDR3 DNA is TGTGCCAGCAGCTTAGTGCCTGGGACAGGGTTTACCGGGGAGCTGTTTTTT. Encoded protein: CASSLVPGTGFTGELFF.

This clonotype has ten or more counts. V gene TRBV7-2 combines with J gene TRBJ1-5, with D tentatively TRBD1 (5 bases). The CDR3 covers 15 residues. V was shortened by 5 bases and J by 7 bases, with 18 bases between the two germline ends. Germline values: CDR1 SGHTA, CDR2 FQGNSA. CDR3 residues: CASSATTAQAQPQHF. DNA for the CDR3: TGTGCCAGCAGCGCAACGACAGCCCAGGCCCAGCCCCAGCATTTT.

V usage is TRBV9 and J usage is TRBJ1-2; D not certain. The ends were cut back, 3 bases at V and 5 bases at J, with 14 bases in the middle. The germline V gene has CDR1 SGDLS and CDR2 YYNGEE. The CDR3 has 14 amino acids. CDR3 residues: CASSDLTMVYGYTF. CDR3 in DNA: TGTGCCAGCAGCGACCTTACGATGGTATATGGCTACACCTTC.

The table lists this clonotype with many counts. This chain joins TRBV3-1 and TRBJ2-5; 11 bases are a match to TRBD2. The CDR3 is 15 residues long. V lost 6 bases to trimming and J lost 0 bases; unmatched junction nucleotides: 3. Germline assignment: CDR1 LGHDT and CDR2 YNNKEL (reference sequence). CDR3 sequence: CASSSGGADQETQYF. Here the CDR3 DNA reads TGTGCCAGCAGTAGCGGGGGGGCCGACCAAGAGACCCAGTACTTC.

This clonotype was counted at least ten times. The chain links TRBV6-1 to TRBJ2-7; 10 bases fit TRBD2. The CDR3 consists of 15 residues. Germline V gene data show CDR1 as MNHNS and CDR2 as SASEGT. Losses at the gene ends were 6 bases for V and 6 bases for J; bases not matched to a gene: 11. The CDR3 bases are TGTGCCAGCAGGGTTCTAGCGGGAGAAGCGGGCGAGCAGTACTTC. Amino acids: CASRVLAGEAGEQYF.

This clonotype has ten or more counts. The rearrangement joins TRBV12-3 or TRBV12-4 to TRBJ2-1; 7 nucleotides agree with TRBD2. J lost 14 bases, V lost 5 bases, and 15 bases had no gene match. The CDR3 length is 14 residues. CDR3 region: CASSPPGRGGGEFF. In DNA form, the CDR3 reads TGTGCCAGCAGTCCCCCCGGGCGCGGGGGAGGAGAGTTCTTC.

There are many counts of this clonotype. DNA for the CDR3: TGTGCCAGCACCCCAGGACAATACAATGAGCAGTTCTTC. Amino acids: CASTPGQYNEQFF. This sequence joins TRBV11-2 and TRBJ2-1; D possibly corresponds to TRBD1 (5 bases). Trimming shortened V by 7 bases and J by 4 bases, and 11 bases separated the two germline ends. CDR3 length equals 13 residues. Germline V gene sequence: CDR1 SGHAT, CDR2 FQNNGV.

The rearrangement links TRBV9 to TRBJ1-1; D ambiguous. This CDR3 spans 15 amino acids. Germline V lookup: CDR1 SGDLS, CDR2 YYNGEE. V was pared by 3 bases and J by 0 bases, with 12 bases between. CDR3 amino acids: CASSAVRNMNTEAFF. Here the CDR3 DNA reads TGTGCCAGCAGCGCCGTCAGGAACATGAACACTGAAGCTTTCTTT.

The J gene is TRBJ2-3, the V gene TRBV5-1; D gene uncertain. In germline, CDR1 is SGHRS, CDR2 YFSETQ. This CDR3 has 14 residues. The V end was cut by 0 bases, the J end by 5 bases, with 10 bases between. This CDR3 reads CASSLEHPKDTQYF. CDR3 sequence (DNA): TGCGCCAGCAGCTTGGAACACCCCAAAGATACGCAGTATTTT.

The rearrangement uses TRBV4-1 and TRBJ2-7; tentatively, D is TRBD2 (5 bases). The CDR3 spans 14 residues. Germline-derived CDR1 and CDR2 are MGHRA and YSYEKL. The V end was cut by 0 bases, the J end by 4 bases, with 10 bases between. As DNA, the CDR3 is TGCGCCAGCAGCCAAGATAAAGCGGCTTACGAGCAGTACTTC. This translates into CASSQDKAAYEQYF.

This clonotype was found many times. J is TRBJ1-5 and V is TRBV2; D is unresolved. V dropped 3 bases and J dropped 5 bases, with 11 bases sitting between them. The CDR3 is made up of 14 amino acids. Germline loops: CDR1 SNHLY, CDR2 FYNNEI. The chain's CDR3 is CASSDFTTDQPQHF. In DNA form, the CDR3 reads TGTGCCAGCAGTGACTTCACTACCGATCAGCCCCAGCATTTT. The full variable domain, in which reference TRBV2 and TRBJ1-5 provide the parts outside the CDR3, is EPEVTQTPSHQVTQMGQEVILRCVPISNHLYFYWYRQILGQKVEFLVSFYNNEISEKSEIFDDQFSVERPDGSNFTLKIRSTKLEDSAMYFCASSDFTTDQPQHFGDGTRLSIL.

As for this clonotype: Given a far larger clone just one base away, this is likely a sequencing read error. The chain uses TRBV7-9 and TRBJ1-1, with a tentative D call TRBD1 (5 bases). The CDR3 covers 15 residues. V was shortened by 4 bases and J by 0 bases, with 12 bases between the two germline ends. CDR1 SEHNR and CDR2 FQNEAQ come from the germline V gene (reference sequence). The CDR3 coding sequence is TGTGCCAGCAGCTACCACGGGGGTTTGAACACTGAAGCTTTCTTT. Its translation: CASSYHGGLNTEAFF.

This clonotype was picked up many times. The rearrangement links TRBV6-1 to TRBJ2-5; 8 nucleotides line up with TRBD1. V gave up 5 bases and J gave up 4 bases; unmatched junction bases: 15. Germline V CDR1 and CDR2: MNHNS, SASEGT. This CDR3 comprises 17 residues. The CDR3 reads CASSPVKRTGFGETQYF. The DNA for the CDR3 is TGTGCCAGCAGTCCAGTCAAGAGGACAGGGTTTGGAGAGACCCAGTACTTC.

This clonotype was seen more than once but under ten times. This rearrangement joins TRBV7-2 to TRBJ2-1, with 8 bases aligning to TRBD2. The CDR3 has 17 amino acids. V shed 0 bases, J shed 3 bases, and the junction held 7 bases outside the gene matches. Germline CDR1 is SGHTA and CDR2 is FQGNSA. CDR3 in DNA: TGTGCCAGCAGCTTAGCGATACTAGCGGAAAACTACAATGAGCAGTTCTTC. Protein product: CASSLAILAENYNEQFF.

This clonotype was observed many times. The V and J genes are TRBV7-9 and TRBJ1-1; unclear D gene. The CDR3 length is 15 residues. V lost 1 base and J lost 1, with 10 bases in between. Germline V gene sequence: CDR1 SEHNR, CDR2 FQNEAQ (reference sequence). In DNA form, the CDR3 reads TGTGCCAGCAGCTTAGTAGAAACGGGGAACACTGAAGCTTTCTTT. Translation: CASSLVETGNTEAFF.

The table lists this clonotype with many counts. The chain employs TRBV3-1 and TRBJ1-1, with D tentatively TRBD1 (5 bases). CDR3 length: 17 residues. V lost 0 bases to trimming and J lost 3 bases, with 17 bases between them. Per germline, CDR1 LGHDT and CDR2 YNNKEL (reference sequence). The CDR3 sequence: CASSQDYGRGGDTEAFF. The CDR3 DNA follows: TGTGCCAGCAGCCAAGACTACGGAAGGGGAGGAGACACTGAAGCTTTCTTT.

This clonotype was counted ten times or more. The rearrangement links TRBV7-9 to TRBJ2-1; unclear D gene. Germline loops: CDR1 SEHNR, CDR2 FQNEAQ (reference sequence). The CDR3 consists of 15 residues. V was cut by 3 bases and J by 8 bases, with 17 bases left in between. CDR3: CASSFPWRRTDEQFF. In DNA form, the CDR3 reads TGTGCCAGCAGCTTCCCCTGGCGGCGTACTGATGAGCAGTTCTTC. Variable domain in full (rest from reference TRBV7-9 and TRBJ2-1): DTGVSQNPRHKITKRGQNVTFRCDPISEHNRLYWYRQTLGQGPEFLTYFQNEAQLEKSRLLSDRFSAERPKGSFSTLEIQRTEQGDSAMYLCASSFPWRRTDEQFFGPGTRLTVL.

Ten or more counts support this clonotype. The junction shows a germline mismatch at one end, possibly a read error. The V and J genes are TRBV20-1 and TRBJ1-2; the match to TRBD1 covers 7 bases. The CDR3 runs 16 residues. Germline V gene data show CDR1 as DFQATT and CDR2 as SNEGSKA (reference sequence). The CDR3 spells CSARATSGQQYYGYTF. The CDR3 DNA is TGCAGTGCGAGAGCCACCTCGGGACAGCAATATTATGGCTACACCTTC.

This sequence joins TRBV5-1 and TRBJ2-1; a weak D match, TRBD2 (5 bases). Trimming left V 1 base short and J 6 bases short, with 14 bases between. The CDR3 contains 15 residues. Germline CDR1 reads SGHRS; CDR2 reads YFSETQ. Here the CDR3 reads CASSLKGADRNEQFF. CDR3 nucleotides: TGCGCCAGCAGCTTGAAGGGAGCGGACCGCAATGAGCAGTTCTTC.

This clonotype has ten or more counts. The rearrangement uses TRBV11-2 and TRBJ1-1; D is unresolved. Trimming removed 5 bases from V and 1 base from J, with 17 bases in between. Germline assignment: CDR1 SGHAT and CDR2 FQNNGV. This CDR3 contains 16 residues. Here the CDR3 reads CASSPRGRTKNTEAFF. The CDR3 region has the DNA TGTGCCAGCAGCCCCAGAGGCCGAACAAAGAACACTGAAGCTTTCTTT.

This clonotype was seen many times. The rearrangement uses TRBV5-4 and TRBJ2-3; the D gene is possibly TRBD2 (5 bases). There are 14 residues in the CDR3. The germline V gene has CDR1 SGHNT and CDR2 YYREEE (reference sequence). With 5 bases removed from V and 0 bases from J, the gap between germline ends came to 10 bases. The CDR3 DNA follows: TGTGCCAGCAGTATCAGGACTAGCACAGATACGCAGTATTTT. Residues: CASSIRTSTDTQYF.

This clonotype has ten or more counts. V is TRBV5-4 and J is TRBJ2-2; maybe TRBD1 (6 bases). Trimming left V 0 bases short and J 4 bases short, with 10 bases between. This CDR3 region has 15 residues. Looked up from germline, CDR1 is SGHNT and CDR2 is YYREEE (reference sequence). The CDR3 here is CASSLDLGGTGELFF. CDR3 sequence (DNA): TGTGCCAGCAGCTTGGATCTAGGGGGCACCGGGGAGCTGTTTTTT.

This clonotype was recorded many times. This rearrangement joins TRBV10-1 to TRBJ1-4; 7 positions match TRBD1. Germline V gives CDR1 WNHNN, CDR2 SYGVQD (reference sequence). CDR3 length: 13 amino acids. Trimming at V came to 5 bases and at J to 7 bases, leaving 4 bases not matched to a gene. CDR3 sequence: CASSRTGGEKLFF. In DNA, the CDR3 is TGCGCCAGCAGTCGGACAGGTGGTGAAAAACTGTTTTTT.

This clonotype has just one count. A much larger clone lies a single base off, so this may be a read error. This chain uses TRBV5-1 with TRBJ2-7, with 11 bases aligning to TRBD2. In germline, CDR1 is SGHRS, CDR2 YFSETQ. There are 16 residues in the CDR3. The CDR3 DNA is TGTGCCAGCAGTCATGGCCTGGGACTAGCGGTCGTCGAGCAGTACTTC. Protein: CASSHGLGLAVVEQYF.

The chain joins TRBV7-9 to TRBJ1-1; the D is unclear. V lost 5 bases to trimming and J lost 1 base, with 17 bases between them. This CDR3 spans 16 amino acids. The germline CDR1 and CDR2 sequences are SEHNR and FQNEAQ (reference sequence). In DNA form, the CDR3 reads TGTGCCAGCAGCCCCGGGCGGCAGCCGTCGAACACTGAAGCTTTCTTT. It yields the protein CASSPGRQPSNTEAFF.

The chain employs TRBV25-1 and TRBJ1-2, with TRBD1 matching 7 bases. Looked up from germline, CDR1 is MGHDK and CDR2 is SYGVNS. The CDR3 is made up of 14 amino acids. V shed 5 bases and J 6 bases; nucleotides not matched to a gene: 9. This chain's CDR3 is CASSFYGTGDGYTF. The CDR3 coding sequence is TGTGCCAGCAGTTTTTATGGTACAGGGGATGGCTACACCTTC.